This TCR beta chain was obtained from a study of CXCR3-negative and CXCR3-positive naive CD8 T cells. cDNA libraries for TRB were generated by 5' RACE incorporating UMI labels. Reanalyzing the 5' RACE reads, TCRdb keeps one entry per CDR3 protein, without DNA. This sample contains around 50,000 distinct CDR3 sequences. CDR1 and CDR2 from the germline V gene are MNHEY and SVGAGI. The CDR3 totals 13 residues. The sequenced sample was naive CXCR3- CD8+ T cells from blood. The subset here: CD45RO-CCR7+CD27+CD95- naive CD8+ T cells lacking CXCR3 (TNR3-). The sequence came from a human donor in good health. Some clones in this sample may be carry-over from other donors' samples. The chain recombines TRBV6-5 with TRBJ2-5. CDR3 loop: CASSPHNQETQYF.